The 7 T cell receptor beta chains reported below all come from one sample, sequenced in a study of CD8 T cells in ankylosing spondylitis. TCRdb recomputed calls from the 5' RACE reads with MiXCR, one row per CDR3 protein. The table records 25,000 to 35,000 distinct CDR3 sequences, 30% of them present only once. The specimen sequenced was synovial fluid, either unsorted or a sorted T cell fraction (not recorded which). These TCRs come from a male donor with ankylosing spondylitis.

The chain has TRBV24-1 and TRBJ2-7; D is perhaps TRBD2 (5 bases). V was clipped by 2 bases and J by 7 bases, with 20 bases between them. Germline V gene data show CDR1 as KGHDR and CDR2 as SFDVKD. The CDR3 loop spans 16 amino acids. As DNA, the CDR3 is TGTGCCACCAGTGATTCTGAGCGGAACCCGAGGCGAGAGCAGTACTTC. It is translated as CATSDSERNPRREQYF.

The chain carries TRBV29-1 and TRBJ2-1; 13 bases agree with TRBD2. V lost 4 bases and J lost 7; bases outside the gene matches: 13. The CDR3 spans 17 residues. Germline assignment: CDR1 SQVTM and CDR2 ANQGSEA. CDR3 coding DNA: TGCAGCGTTGGGAATAGAGGGACTAGCGGGATAGGTAATGAGCAGTTCTTC. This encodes CSVGNRGTSGIGNEQFF.

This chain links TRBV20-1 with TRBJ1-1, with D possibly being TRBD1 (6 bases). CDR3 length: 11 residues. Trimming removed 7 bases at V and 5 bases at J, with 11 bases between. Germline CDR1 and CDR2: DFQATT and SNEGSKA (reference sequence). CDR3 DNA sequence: TGCAGTGTTCCCCAGGGGACTGAAGCTTTCTTT. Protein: CSVPQGTEAFF.

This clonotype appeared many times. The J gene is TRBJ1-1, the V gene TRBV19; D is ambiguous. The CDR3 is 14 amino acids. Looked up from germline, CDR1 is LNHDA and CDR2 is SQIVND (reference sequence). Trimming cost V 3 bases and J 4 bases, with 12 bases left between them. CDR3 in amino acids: CASSIWDSGTEAFF. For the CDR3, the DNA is TGTGCCAGTAGTATTTGGGATTCTGGCACTGAAGCTTTCTTT.

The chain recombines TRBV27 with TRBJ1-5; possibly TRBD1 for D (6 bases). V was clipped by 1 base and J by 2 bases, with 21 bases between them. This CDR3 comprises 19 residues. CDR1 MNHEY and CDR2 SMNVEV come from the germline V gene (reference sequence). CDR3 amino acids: CASSLYGGGGIVGNQPQHF. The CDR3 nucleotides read TGTGCCAGCAGTTTATATGGTGGGGGGGGCATTGTCGGCAATCAGCCCCAGCATTTT.

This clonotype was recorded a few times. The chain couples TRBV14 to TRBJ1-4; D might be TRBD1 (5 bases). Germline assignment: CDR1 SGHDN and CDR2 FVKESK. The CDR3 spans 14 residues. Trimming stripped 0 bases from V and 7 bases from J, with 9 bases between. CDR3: CASSQDRGVEKLFF. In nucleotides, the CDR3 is TGTGCCAGCAGCCAAGATCGGGGGGTTGAAAAACTGTTTTTT.

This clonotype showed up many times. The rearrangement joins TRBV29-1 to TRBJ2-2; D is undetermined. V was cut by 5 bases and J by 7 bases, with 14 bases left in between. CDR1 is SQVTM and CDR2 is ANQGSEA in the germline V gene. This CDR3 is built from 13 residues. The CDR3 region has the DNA TGCAGCGTTTCCGATGGAGAAGACGGGGAGCTGTTTTTT. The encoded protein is CSVSDGEDGELFF.